The T cell receptor beta chain under discussion was sequenced for a study of cytomegalovirus exposure and HLA in healthy donors. Whole-study context: A data release that came early held about 89 million unique TCRs from HLA-typed donors. Study-level points and caveats: The study labeled roughly 160 TCR beta chains cytomegalovirus-associated. As a later analysis revealed, most CMV-associated TCR beta chains appeared HLA-restricted. Compared with the roughly 670-donor mean, an Asian-associated ancestry cluster reportedly had fewer N-insertions, according to a later analysis.

CDR3 length: 14 residues. Looked up from germline, CDR1 is SGHNT and CDR2 is YYREEE (reference sequence). Germline trimming cut 3 bases from V and 3 bases from J; bases unmatched to any gene: 3. Vbeta (60) and Jbeta (13) primers were used in the PCR. Assay used: immunoSEQ multiplex PCR; TCRdb lists only in-frame clones, some missing. The table records some 55,000 clones, about four fifths of them present only once. With regard to this clone: Antigen unknown.

This TCR derives from a middle-aged man in good health and CMV-seronegative. Sequenced: PBMCs. V is TRBV5-4 and J is TRBJ1-5, with 7 bases matching TRBD1. This chain's CDR3 is CASSSDRDNQPQHF. DNA for the CDR3: TGTGCCAGCAGCTCTGACAGGGACAATCAGCCCCAGCATTTT. The full variable domain, its missing parts supplied by reference TRBV5-4 and TRBJ1-5, is ETGVTQSPTHLIKTRGQQVTLRCSSQSGHNTVSWYQQALGQGPQFIFQYYREEENGRGNFPPRFSGLQFPNYSSELNVNALELDDSALYLCASSSDRDNQPQHFGDGTRLSIL.